These T cell receptor beta chains were read from a single sample in a study of human T cells and chemical hapten exposure. TCRdb analysed the RACE reads with MiXCR anew, one entry per CDR3 protein. The sample lists 350,000 to 400,000 distinct CDR3 sequences; more than 4.5% were seen once. The sequencing here drew on whole blood, taken in connection with sensitization to the hapten diphenylcyclopropenone (DPC). These receptors originate from a woman aged 45-59 years with alopecia areata. Some clones in this sample may be carry-over from other donors' samples. The CDR3 runs from the conserved cysteine through the conserved F or W. D genes are given only for firm matches. Not every row has a clone size; where given, it reads once, few, many or a size class.

v_call,d_call,j_call,clone_size,cdr3_nt,cdr3_aa
TRBV6-5,-,TRBJ2-3,-,TGTGCCAGCAGTTACGGTGGCGGGGTTGATACGCAGTATTTT,CASSYGGGVDTQYF
TRBV3-1,-,TRBJ2-1,many,TGTGCCAGCAGCCGGACCGGTGGCGGGGACCGATACAATGAGCAGTTCTTC,CASSRTGGGDRYNEQFF
TRBV6-6,TRBD1,TRBJ1-1,many,TGTGCCAGCAGCCTCCGGGACAGGGTGACTTTCTTT,CASSLRDRVTFF
TRBV27,TRBD1,TRBJ2-3,many,TGTGCCAGCAGTTTTGCGGCAGGGGGATTAGATACGCAGTATTTT,CASSFAAGGLDTQYF
TRBV6-5,-,TRBJ2-7,many,TGTGACGTGGCGGCGCGTAAACTACAGTACGAGCAGTACTTC,CDVAARKLQYEQYF
TRBV7-8,-,TRBJ2-1,-,TGTGCCAGCAGCGCCCCAGGCGGCTCCTACAATGAGCAGTTCTTC,CASSAPGGSYNEQFF
TRBV5-1,-,TRBJ1-1,-,TGCGCCAGCAGCTTGGATTTTCAGGGCACTGAAGCTTTCTTT,CASSLDFQGTEAFF
TRBV11-2,-,TRBJ2-3,few,TGTGCCAGCAGCTTAGTTCCATTTGGAGCAGATACGCAGTATTTT,CASSLVPFGADTQYF
TRBV20-1,-,TRBJ2-1,few,TGCAGTGCCCAAACAGCCTGGGATGAGCAGTTCTTC,CSAQTAWDEQFF
TRBV5-1,-,TRBJ2-5,many,TGCGCCAGCAGCTTCCTATGGGGGGATCAAGAGACCCAGTACTTC,CASSFLWGDQETQYF
TRBV6-2/TRBV6-3,TRBD2,TRBJ2-7,few,TGTGCCAGCACCGGACTAGCGGGAGTAGACGAGCAGTACTTC,CASTGLAGVDEQYF
TRBV12-3/TRBV12-4,-,TRBJ2-3,few,TGTGCCAGCAGTTTCTCTTCAGATACGCAGTATTTT,CASSFSSDTQYF
TRBV28,TRBD2,TRBJ2-7,few,TGTGCCAGCAGTCCTCGACTAGCGATGGACGAGCAGTACTTC,CASSPRLAMDEQYF
TRBV19,-,TRBJ1-4,many,TGTGCCAGTAGTACCTGGACAGTTGCAACTAATGAAAAACTGTTTTTT,CASSTWTVATNEKLFF
TRBV29-1,-,TRBJ2-5,many,TGCAGCGTTGAAGAGGGAGGCCGGGAGACCCAGTACTTC,CSVEEGGRETQYF
TRBV6-2/TRBV6-3,TRBD1,TRBJ1-2,-,TGTGCCAGCAGTTACCCGGACAGGACCTATGGCTACACCTTC,CASSYPDRTYGYTF
TRBV19,-,TRBJ2-6,many,TGTGCCAGTAGTATTGTCAGGGGCGGGGCCAACGTCCTGACTTTC,CASSIVRGGANVLTF
TRBV12-3/TRBV12-4,-,TRBJ1-1,few,TGTGCCAGCAGTTTTGAGGCCGCGACTGAAGCTTTCTTT,CASSFEAATEAFF
TRBV3-1,TRBD1,TRBJ1-4,many,TGTGCCAGCAGCCAAGGGTTGACCGGGACAGCAACTAATGAAAAACTGTTTTTT,CASSQGLTGTATNEKLFF
TRBV29-1,-,TRBJ1-1,-,TGCAGCGTTGTGGGGGGGGTCACTGAAGCTTTCTTT,CSVVGGVTEAFF